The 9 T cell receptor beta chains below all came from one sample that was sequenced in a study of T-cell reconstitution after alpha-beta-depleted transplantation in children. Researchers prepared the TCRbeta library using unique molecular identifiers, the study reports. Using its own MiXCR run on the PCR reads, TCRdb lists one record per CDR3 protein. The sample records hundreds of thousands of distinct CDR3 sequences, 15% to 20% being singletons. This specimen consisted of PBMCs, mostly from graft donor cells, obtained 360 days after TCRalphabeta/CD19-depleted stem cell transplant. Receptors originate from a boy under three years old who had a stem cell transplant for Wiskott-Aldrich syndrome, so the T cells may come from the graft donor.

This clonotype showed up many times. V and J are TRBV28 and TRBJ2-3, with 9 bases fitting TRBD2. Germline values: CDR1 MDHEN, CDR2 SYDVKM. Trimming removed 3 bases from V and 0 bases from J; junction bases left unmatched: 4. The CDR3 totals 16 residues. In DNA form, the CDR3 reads TGTGCCAGCAGTTTGTCTAGCGGGGTCAGCACAGATACGCAGTATTTT. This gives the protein CASSLSSGVSTDTQYF.

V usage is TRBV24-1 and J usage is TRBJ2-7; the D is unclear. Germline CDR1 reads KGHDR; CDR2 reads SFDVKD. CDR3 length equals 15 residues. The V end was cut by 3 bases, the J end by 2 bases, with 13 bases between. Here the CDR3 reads CATSDPRQNPYEQYF. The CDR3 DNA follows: TGTGCCACCAGTGATCCCCGACAAAATCCCTACGAGCAGTACTTC.

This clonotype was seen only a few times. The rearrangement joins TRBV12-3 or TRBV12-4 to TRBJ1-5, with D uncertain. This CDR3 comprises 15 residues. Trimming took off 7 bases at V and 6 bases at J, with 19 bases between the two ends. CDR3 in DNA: TGTGCCAGCACTCATACCGGGAGTTCTGCTCAGCCCCAGCATTTT. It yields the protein CASTHTGSSAQPQHF.

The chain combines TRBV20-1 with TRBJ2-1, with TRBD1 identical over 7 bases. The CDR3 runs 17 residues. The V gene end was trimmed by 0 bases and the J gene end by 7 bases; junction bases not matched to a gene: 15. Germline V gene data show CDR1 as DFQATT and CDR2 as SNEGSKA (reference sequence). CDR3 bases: TGCAGTGCTAGAGAGCTCTACAGGGGCCTGGTCCGAAATGAGCAGTTCTTC. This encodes CSARELYRGLVRNEQFF.

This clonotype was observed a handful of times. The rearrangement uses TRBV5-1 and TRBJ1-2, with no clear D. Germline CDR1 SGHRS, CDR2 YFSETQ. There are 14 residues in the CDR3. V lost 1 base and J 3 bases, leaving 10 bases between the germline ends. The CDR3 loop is CASSLSGRYYGYTF. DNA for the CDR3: TGCGCCAGCAGCTTGTCAGGCCGCTACTATGGCTACACCTTC.

CDR3 sequence: CSAHRDRGVEKLFF. The DNA for the CDR3 is TGCAGTGCCCATCGGGACAGGGGAGTTGAAAAACTGTTTTTT. The chain is built from TRBV20-1 and TRBJ1-4; 10 bases are shared with TRBD1. Looked up from germline, CDR1 is DFQATT and CDR2 is SNEGSKA (reference sequence). The CDR3 is 14 amino acids. V lost 6 bases, J lost 7 bases, and 8 bases stayed unmatched.

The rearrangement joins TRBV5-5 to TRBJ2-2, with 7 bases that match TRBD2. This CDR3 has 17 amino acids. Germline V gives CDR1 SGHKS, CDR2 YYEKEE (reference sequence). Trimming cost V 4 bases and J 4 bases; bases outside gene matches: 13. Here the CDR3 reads CASSPRGAGEFTGELFF. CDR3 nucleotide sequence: TGTGCCAGCAGCCCACGAGGGGCGGGGGAGTTCACCGGGGAGCTGTTTTTT.

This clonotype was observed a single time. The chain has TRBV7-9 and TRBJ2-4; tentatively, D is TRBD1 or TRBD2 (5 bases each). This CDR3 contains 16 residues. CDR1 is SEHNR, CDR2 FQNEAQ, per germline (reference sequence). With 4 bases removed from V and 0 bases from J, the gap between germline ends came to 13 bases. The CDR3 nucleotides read TGTGCCAGCAGCTCACCGGGACGGCTAGCCAAAAACATTCAGTACTTC. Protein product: CASSSPGRLAKNIQYF.

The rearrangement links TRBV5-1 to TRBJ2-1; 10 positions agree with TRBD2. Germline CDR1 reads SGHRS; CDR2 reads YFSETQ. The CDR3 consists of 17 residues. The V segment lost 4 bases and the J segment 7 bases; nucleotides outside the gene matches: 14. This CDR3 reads CASSPRELAGVYNEQFF. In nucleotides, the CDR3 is TGCGCCAGCAGCCCCCGGGAGCTAGCGGGAGTATATAATGAGCAGTTCTTC.